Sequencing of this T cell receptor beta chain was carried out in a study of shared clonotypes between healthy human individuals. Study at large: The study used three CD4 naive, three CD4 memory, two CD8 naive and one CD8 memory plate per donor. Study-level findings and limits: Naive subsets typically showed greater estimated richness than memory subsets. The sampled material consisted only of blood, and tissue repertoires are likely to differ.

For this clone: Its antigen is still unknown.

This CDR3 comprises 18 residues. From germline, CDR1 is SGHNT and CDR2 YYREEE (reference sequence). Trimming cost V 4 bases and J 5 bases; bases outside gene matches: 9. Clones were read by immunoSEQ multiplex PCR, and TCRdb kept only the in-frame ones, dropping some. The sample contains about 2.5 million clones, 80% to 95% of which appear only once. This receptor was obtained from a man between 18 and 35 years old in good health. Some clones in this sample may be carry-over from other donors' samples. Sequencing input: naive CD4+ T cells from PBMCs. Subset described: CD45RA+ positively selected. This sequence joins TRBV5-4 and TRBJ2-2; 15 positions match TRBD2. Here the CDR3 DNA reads TGTGCCAGCAGCCACGAGGGACTAGCGGGAGGTTTAACCGGGGAGCTGTTTTTT. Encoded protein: CASSHEGLAGGLTGELFF.